The present T cell receptor (beta chain) was sequenced within a study of blood T cell repertoires in COVID-19. Study at large: Researchers got acute and convalescent COVID-19 samples from the United States, Italy and Spain. T cells, B-cell-depleted T cells, or PBMCs provided the cDNA or gDNA that served as material.

Germline V CDR1 and CDR2: SQVTM, ANQGSEA. V was clipped by 5 bases and J by 6 bases, with 21 bases between them. This CDR3 contains 15 residues. As handled by the study authors: Estimation of nucleated cell counts relied on the amplification of reference gene primers. Using immunoSEQ multiplex PCR, the repertoire was profiled, and TCRdb retains in-frame clones only, with some absent. That table furnishes V, J and clone size, whereas the DNA furnished D and trimming. Here the sample spans 150,000 to 200,000 clones, 86% being singletons. This TCR was sampled from a man in his fifties or sixties with acute or convalescent COVID-19. The chain has TRBV29-1 and TRBJ2-3, with D tentatively TRBD1 (5 bases). The specimen sequenced was peripheral blood. The CDR3 spells CSVTNSGRAVDTQYF. For the CDR3, the DNA is TGCAGCGTTACCAACTCGGGCAGGGCGGTGGATACGCAGTATTTT.